A selection of T cell receptor beta chains follows, all from one sample in a study of shared clonotypes between healthy human individuals. The method was immunoSEQ multiplex PCR; TCRdb's version includes in-frame clones alone and lacks a portion of them. The sample comprises roughly 720,000 clones, about nine tenths of which are singletons, and around a third rests with the top ten. Sequenced input: memory CD8+ T cells from PBMCs. These receptors all come from a man aged 18 to 35 in good health. Some clones in this sample may be carry-over from other donors' samples. Both conserved end residues are part of each CDR3. D genes are given only for firm matches. Clone size is stated in some rows and not others, as once, few, many or a class when expanded.

CDR3 protein,CDR3 DNA,V gene,clone size,J gene,D gene
CASSLGTGYEQYF,TGCGCCAGCAGCTTAGGGACAGGCTACGAGCAGTACTTC,TRBV5-1,.,TRBJ2-7,TRBD1
CASSPEQRVKGEQFF,TGTGCCAGCAGCCCAGAGCAGCGGGTAAAAGGTGAGCAGTTCTTC,TRBV7-9,.,TRBJ2-1,.
CASSLSTAPFYNEQFF,TGTGCCAGCAGTTTGTCGACAGCTCCCTTCTACAATGAGCAGTTCTTC,TRBV6-6,.,TRBJ2-1,.
CASRRGFETQYF,TGTGCCAGCAGGAGGGGCTTCGAGACCCAGTACTTC,TRBV6-5,.,TRBJ2-5,.
CASSRHDLNTEAFF,TGTGCCAGCAGCCGACATGATCTGAACACTGAAGCTTTCTTT,TRBV28,.,TRBJ1-1,.
CASSVVSGSYNEQFF,TGTGCCAGCAGCGTAGTTTCCGGGTCCTACAATGAGCAGTTCTTC,TRBV9,once,TRBJ2-1,.
CASSLGGAANTGELFF,TGTGCCAGCAGCTTAGGTGGGGCGGCGAACACCGGGGAGCTGTTTTTT,TRBV7-8,.,TRBJ2-2,.
CASSQDESGRAHEQYF,TGTGCCAGCAGCCAGGATGAAAGCGGGAGGGCCCACGAGCAGTACTTC,TRBV4-2,.,TRBJ2-7,TRBD2
CASSIAGPYEQYF,TGTGCCAGTAGTATAGCGGGCCCCTACGAGCAGTACTTC,TRBV19,.,TRBJ2-7,.
CAISEWVGVNTEAFF,TGTGCCATCAGTGAGTGGGTAGGGGTCAACACTGAAGCTTTCTTT,TRBV10-3,.,TRBJ1-1,.
CASSLFPKETQYF,TGTGCCAGCAGTTTATTCCCCAAAGAGACCCAGTACTTC,TRBV28,.,TRBJ2-5,.
CASSGPGLASPPDTQYF,TGTGCCAGCAGCGGTCCGGGACTAGCATCCCCCCCAGATACGCAGTATTTT,TRBV7-9,many,TRBJ2-3,TRBD2
CASSEGRGLLQETQYF,TGTGCCAGCAGTGAGGGTAGGGGGTTACTCCAAGAGACCCAGTACTTC,TRBV6-1,.,TRBJ2-5,.
CAISGQGVADTQYF,TGTGCCATCAGTGGACAGGGGGTCGCAGATACGCAGTATTTT,TRBV10-3,.,TRBJ2-3,TRBD1
CASSGTGQGSYEQYF,TGTGCCAGCAGCGGGACGGGACAGGGGAGCTACGAGCAGTACTTC,TRBV13,.,TRBJ2-7,TRBD1
CASSLRGSTDTEAFF,TGTGCCAGCAGTTTGCGGGGTTCAACGGACACTGAAGCTTTCTTT,TRBV27,.,TRBJ1-1,.
CATSTTRNQPQHF,TGTGCCACCAGCACTACTAGGAATCAGCCCCAGCATTTT,TRBV15,once,TRBJ1-5,.
CASSLDGTSFFEQYF,TGTGCCAGCAGCTTAGATGGGACTAGTTTTTTCGAGCAGTACTTC,TRBV7-8,.,TRBJ2-7,TRBD2
CASSLASGLAGGNEQYF,TGTGCCAGCAGCTTAGCGTCAGGACTAGCGGGAGGCAACGAGCAGTACTTC,TRBV7-2,.,TRBJ2-7,TRBD2
CASSVVAGAGNEQFF,TGTGCCAGCTCGGTAGTAGCGGGAGCTGGAAATGAGCAGTTCTTC,TRBV28,.,TRBJ2-1,TRBD2
CASSIVKGREEAFF,TGTGCCAGTAGTATAGTGAAGGGACGGGAAGAAGCTTTCTTT,TRBV19,.,TRBJ1-1,.
CASSYGRGELFF,TGTGCCAGCAGCTATGGTCGCGGGGAGCTGTTTTTT,TRBV25-1,.,TRBJ2-2,.
CVSSLVLGRTDTQYF,TGTGTCAGCAGCTTAGTCCTAGGGCGCACAGATACGCAGTATTTT,TRBV7-8,.,TRBJ2-3,.
CATHGIVGDNEQFF,TGTGCCACCCACGGGATAGTAGGGGACAATGAGCAGTTCTTC,TRBV28,.,TRBJ2-1,.
CASSYSRGGGTEAFF,TGTGCCAGCAGTTACTCGAGGGGGGGCGGCACTGAAGCTTTCTTT,TRBV6-5,.,TRBJ1-1,.
CASSVAPNTEAFF,TGTGCCAGCAGCGTAGCCCCGAACACTGAAGCTTTCTTT,TRBV9,.,TRBJ1-1,.
CASSFTGTSKDNEQFF,TGTGCCAGCAGTTTTACCGGGACTAGCAAAGACAATGAGCAGTTCTTC,TRBV28,.,TRBJ2-1,TRBD2
CASSLGGQNTEAFF,TGTGCCAGCAGTTTAGGAGGACAGAACACTGAAGCTTTCTTT,TRBV27,few,TRBJ1-1,.
CASSVWQGPYTDTQYF,TGTGCCAGCAGTGTATGGCAGGGGCCTTACACAGATACGCAGTATTTT,TRBV25-1,.,TRBJ2-3,.
CASSLEAGSYEQYF,TGCGCCAGCAGCTTGGAGGCGGGATCCTACGAGCAGTACTTC,TRBV5-1,once,TRBJ2-7,.
CASSNFPGGPWDTEAFF,TGTGCCAGCAGCAACTTCCCAGGGGGTCCCTGGGACACTGAAGCTTTCTTT,TRBV7-8,.,TRBJ1-1,TRBD1